The 7 T cell receptor beta chains presented below share a single source sample, sequenced in a study of blood T cell repertoires in COVID-19. This table comes from immunoSEQ multiplex PCR, and its TCRdb copy is limited to in-frame clones, with some not included. The sample shows roughly 150,000 clones, approximately 85% of them seen only once. The specimen sequenced was peripheral blood. The receptor source for this set is a woman of 80 years or more with COVID-19, enrolled during active disease.

The V and J genes are TRBV3-1 (or the pseudogene TRBV3-2) and TRBJ2-7; D may be TRBD2 (6 bases). The CDR3 has 14 amino acids. Trimming removed 3 bases from V and 7 bases from J, with 16 bases in between. Germline CDR1 reads LGHDT; CDR2 reads YNNKEL (reference sequence). In nucleotides, the CDR3 is TGTGCCAGCAGCCATAGTAGGAGGGCTGGGGAGCAGTACTTC. Residues: CASSHSRRAGEQYF.

The chain has TRBV18 and TRBJ2-2; D is perhaps TRBD2 (6 bases). Germline V gene lookup returns CDR1 KGHSH and CDR2 LQKENI. This CDR3 is built from 16 residues. V was pared by 2 bases and J by 6 bases, with 16 bases between. The CDR3 spells CASSPIGGTVPGELFF. The DNA for the CDR3 is TGTGCCAGCTCACCAATTGGCGGGACTGTCCCCGGGGAGCTGTTTTTT.

This clone was counted a single time. The chain couples TRBV6-1 to TRBJ1-6, with TRBD1 identical over 10 bases. The V gene end was trimmed by 1 base and the J gene end by 8 bases; junction bases not matched to a gene: 2. Germline loops: CDR1 MNHNS, CDR2 SASEGT. The CDR3 is 15 amino acids. CDR3 in amino acids: CASSEGDRGYSPLHF. The CDR3 nucleotides are TGTGCCAGCAGTGAAGGGGACAGGGGTTATTCACCCCTCCACTTT.

The genes are TRBV2 and TRBJ2-1, with 12 bases fitting TRBD2. Germline V gene lookup returns CDR1 SNHLY and CDR2 FYNNEI. V trimming: 3 bases; J trimming: 3 bases; junction bases outside the gene matches: 6. The CDR3 length is 17 residues. In DNA form, the CDR3 reads TGTGCCAGCAGTGAGGGGAGGACTAGCGGGGTCTACAATGAGCAGTTCTTC. As protein: CASSEGRTSGVYNEQFF. The full variable domain, with the rest looked up from reference TRBV2 and TRBJ2-1, is EPEVTQTPSHQVTQMGQEVILRCVPISNHLYFYWYRQILGQKVEFLVSFYNNEISEKSEIFDDQFSVERPDGSNFTLKIRSTKLEDSAMYFCASSEGRTSGVYNEQFFGPGTRLTVL.

This chain uses TRBV19 with TRBJ1-1; tentatively, D is TRBD1 (5 bases). CDR3 length equals 15 residues. Germline V gives CDR1 LNHDA, CDR2 SQIVND (reference sequence). The V and J ends lost 3 bases and 0 bases respectively, with 11 bases between them. The CDR3 protein is CASSILTVVNTEAFF. In DNA, the CDR3 is TGTGCCAGTAGTATCTTGACAGTCGTGAACACTGAAGCTTTCTTT.

The table lists this clone with a few counts. A read error may account for a junction end that differs from germline. This rearrangement joins TRBV29-1 to TRBJ2-7, with TRBD1 matching over 8 bases. The CDR3 is 12 amino acids. The germline V gene has CDR1 SQVTM and CDR2 ANQGSEA. DNA for the CDR3: TGCAGCGTTACCCAGGGGGCCTACGGGCAGTACTTC. As protein: CSVTQGAYGQYF.

The chain carries TRBV10-2 and TRBJ1-2; D might be TRBD1 (6 bases). The CDR3 loop spans 13 amino acids. Trimming took 2 bases from V and 6 from J, leaving 10 bases between them. The germline gives CDR1 WSHSY, CDR2 SAAADI. CDR3 residues: CASSERGANGYTF. CDR3 sequence (DNA): TGCGCCAGCAGTGAGCGGGGGGCGAATGGCTACACCTTC.